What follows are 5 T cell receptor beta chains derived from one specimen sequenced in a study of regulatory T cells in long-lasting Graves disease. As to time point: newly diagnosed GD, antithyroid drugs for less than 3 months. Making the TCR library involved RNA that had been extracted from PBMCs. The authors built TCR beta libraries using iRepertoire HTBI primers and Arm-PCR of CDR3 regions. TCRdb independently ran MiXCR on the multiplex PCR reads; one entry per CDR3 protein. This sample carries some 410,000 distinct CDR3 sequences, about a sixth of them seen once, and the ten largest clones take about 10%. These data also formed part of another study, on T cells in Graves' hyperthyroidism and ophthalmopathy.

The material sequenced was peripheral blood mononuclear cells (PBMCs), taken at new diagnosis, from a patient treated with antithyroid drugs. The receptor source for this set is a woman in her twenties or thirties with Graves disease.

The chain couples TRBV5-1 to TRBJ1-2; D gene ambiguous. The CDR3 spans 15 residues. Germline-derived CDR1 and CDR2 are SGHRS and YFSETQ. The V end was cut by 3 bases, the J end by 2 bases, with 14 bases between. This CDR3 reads CASSSATDRNYGYTF. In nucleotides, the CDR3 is TGCGCCAGCAGCTCGGCAACAGATCGAAACTATGGCTACACCTTC.

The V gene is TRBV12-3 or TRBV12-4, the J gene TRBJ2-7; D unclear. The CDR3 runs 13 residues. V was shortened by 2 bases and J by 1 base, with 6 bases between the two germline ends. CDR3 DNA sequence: TGTGCCAGCAGTTTATCGATATCCTACGAGCAGTACTTC. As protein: CASSLSISYEQYF.

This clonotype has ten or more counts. CDR3 sequence: CASRTNTNYEQYF. The CDR3 DNA sequence: TGCGCCAGCAGAACCAACACGAACTACGAGCAGTACTTC. The chain recombines TRBV5-1 with TRBJ2-7; D unclear. Germline V gene data show CDR1 as SGHRS and CDR2 as YFSETQ. CDR3 length: 13 amino acids. V lost 5 bases, J lost 3 bases, and 12 bases lay in between.

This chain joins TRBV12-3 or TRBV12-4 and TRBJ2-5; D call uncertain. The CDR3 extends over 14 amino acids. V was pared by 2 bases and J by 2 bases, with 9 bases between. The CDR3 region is CASSLLSSQETQYF. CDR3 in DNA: TGTGCCAGCAGTTTACTCTCCAGTCAAGAGACCCAGTACTTC.

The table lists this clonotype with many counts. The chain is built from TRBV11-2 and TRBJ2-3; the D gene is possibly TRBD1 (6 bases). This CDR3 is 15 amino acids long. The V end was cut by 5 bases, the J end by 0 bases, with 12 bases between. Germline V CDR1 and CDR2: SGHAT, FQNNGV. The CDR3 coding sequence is TGTGCCAGCAGCCGACGGACAGCTAGCACAGATACGCAGTATTTT. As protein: CASSRRTASTDTQYF.